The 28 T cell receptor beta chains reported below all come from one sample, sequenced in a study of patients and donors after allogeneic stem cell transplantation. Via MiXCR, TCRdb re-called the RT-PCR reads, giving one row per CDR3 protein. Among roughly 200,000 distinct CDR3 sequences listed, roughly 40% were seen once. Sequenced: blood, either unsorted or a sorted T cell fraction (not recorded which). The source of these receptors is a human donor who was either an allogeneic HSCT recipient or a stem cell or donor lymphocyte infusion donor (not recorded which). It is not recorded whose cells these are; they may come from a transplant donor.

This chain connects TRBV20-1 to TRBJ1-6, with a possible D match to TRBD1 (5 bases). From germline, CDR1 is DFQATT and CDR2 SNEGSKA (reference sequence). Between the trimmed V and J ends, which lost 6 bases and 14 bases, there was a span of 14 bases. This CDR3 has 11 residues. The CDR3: CSAPGQRTLHF. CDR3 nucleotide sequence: TGCAGTGCCCCCGGACAAAGGACCCTCCACTTT.

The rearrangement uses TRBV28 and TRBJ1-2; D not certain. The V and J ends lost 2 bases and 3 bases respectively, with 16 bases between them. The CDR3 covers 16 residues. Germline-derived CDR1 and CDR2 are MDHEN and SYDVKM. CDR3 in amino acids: CASSLNRPERHYGYTF. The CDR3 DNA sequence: TGTGCCAGCAGTTTAAACAGACCAGAGCGCCACTATGGCTACACCTTC.

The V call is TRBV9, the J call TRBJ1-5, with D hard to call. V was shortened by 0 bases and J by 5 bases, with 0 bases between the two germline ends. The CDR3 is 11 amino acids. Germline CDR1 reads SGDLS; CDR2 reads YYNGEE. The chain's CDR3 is CASSVDQPQHF. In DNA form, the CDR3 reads TGTGCCAGCAGCGTAGATCAGCCCCAGCATTTT.

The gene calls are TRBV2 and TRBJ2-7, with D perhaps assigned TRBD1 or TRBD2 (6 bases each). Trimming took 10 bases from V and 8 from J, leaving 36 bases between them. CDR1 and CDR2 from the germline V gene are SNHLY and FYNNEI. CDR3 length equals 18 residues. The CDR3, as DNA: TGTGCCACCTCTCCTATCCGGGGGCCGGCTGGGTCGACATGGAAGCAGTACTTC. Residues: CATSPIRGPAGSTWKQYF.

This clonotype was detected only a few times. CDR3 sequence (DNA): TGCAGTGCTAGCAGACAGAATGAAAAACTGTTTTTT. This codes for CSASRQNEKLFF. V is TRBV20-1 and J is TRBJ1-4; the D gene is possibly TRBD1 (5 bases). The CDR3 is 12 residues long. Germline V gene data show CDR1 as DFQATT and CDR2 as SNEGSKA (reference sequence). V was trimmed by 3 bases and J by 5 bases, leaving 7 bases between them.

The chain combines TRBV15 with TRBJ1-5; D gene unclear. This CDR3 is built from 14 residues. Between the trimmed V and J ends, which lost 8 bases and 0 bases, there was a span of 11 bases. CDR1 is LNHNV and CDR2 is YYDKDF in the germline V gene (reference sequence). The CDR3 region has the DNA TGTGCCACCGAGGGAGGAAATAGCAATCAGCCCCAGCATTTT. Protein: CATEGGNSNQPQHF.

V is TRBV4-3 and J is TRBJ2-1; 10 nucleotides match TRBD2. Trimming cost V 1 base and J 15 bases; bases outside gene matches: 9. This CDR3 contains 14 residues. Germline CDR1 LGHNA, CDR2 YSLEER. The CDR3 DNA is TGCGCCAGCAGCCAAGTTTTTAGCGGGAGGTATCGGTTCTTC. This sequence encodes CASSQVFSGRYRFF.

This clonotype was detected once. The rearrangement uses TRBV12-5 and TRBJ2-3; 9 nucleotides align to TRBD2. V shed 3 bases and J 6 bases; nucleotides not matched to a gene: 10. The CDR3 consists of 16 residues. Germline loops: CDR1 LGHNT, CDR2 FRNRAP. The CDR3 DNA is TGTGCTAGTGGTTTTCTCGGTAGCGGGAGCCCCGATACGCAGTATTTT. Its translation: CASGFLGSGSPDTQYF.

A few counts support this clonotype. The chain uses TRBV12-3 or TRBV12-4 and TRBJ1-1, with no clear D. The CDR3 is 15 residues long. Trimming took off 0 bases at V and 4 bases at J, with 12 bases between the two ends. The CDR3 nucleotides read TGTGCCAGCAGTTTAGCGATCCGGGCTGGCACTGAAGCTTTCTTT. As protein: CASSLAIRAGTEAFF.

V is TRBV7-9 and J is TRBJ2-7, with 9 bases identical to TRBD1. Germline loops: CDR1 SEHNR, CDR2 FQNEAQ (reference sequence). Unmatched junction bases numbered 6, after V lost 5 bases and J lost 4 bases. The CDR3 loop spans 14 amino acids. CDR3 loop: CASSPPGQGYEQYF. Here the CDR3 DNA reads TGTGCCAGCAGCCCCCCGGGACAGGGTTACGAGCAGTACTTC. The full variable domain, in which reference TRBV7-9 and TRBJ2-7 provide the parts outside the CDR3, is DTGVSQNPRHKITKRGQNVTFRCDPISEHNRLYWYRQTLGQGPEFLTYFQNEAQLEKSRLLSDRFSAERPKGSFSTLEIQRTEQGDSAMYLCASSPPGQGYEQYFGPGTRLTVT.

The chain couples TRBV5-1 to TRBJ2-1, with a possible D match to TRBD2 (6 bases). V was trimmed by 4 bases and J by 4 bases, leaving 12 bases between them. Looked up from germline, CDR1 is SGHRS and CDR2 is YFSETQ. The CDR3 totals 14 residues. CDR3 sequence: CASSETGVYNEQFF. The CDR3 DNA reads TGCGCCAGCAGCGAAACGGGGGTTTACAATGAGCAGTTCTTC.

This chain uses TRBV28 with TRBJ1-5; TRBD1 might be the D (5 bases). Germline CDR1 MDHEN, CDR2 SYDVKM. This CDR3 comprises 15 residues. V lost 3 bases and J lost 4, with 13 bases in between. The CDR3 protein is CASSLDRGWNQPQHF. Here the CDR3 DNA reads TGTGCCAGCAGTTTGGATCGGGGGTGGAATCAGCCCCAGCATTTT. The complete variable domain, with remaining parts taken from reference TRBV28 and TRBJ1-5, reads DVKVTQSSRYLVKRTGEKVFLECVQDMDHENMFWYRQDPGLGLRLIYFSYDVKMKEKGDIPEGYSVSREKKERFSLILESASTNQTSMYLCASSLDRGWNQPQHFGDGTRLSIL.

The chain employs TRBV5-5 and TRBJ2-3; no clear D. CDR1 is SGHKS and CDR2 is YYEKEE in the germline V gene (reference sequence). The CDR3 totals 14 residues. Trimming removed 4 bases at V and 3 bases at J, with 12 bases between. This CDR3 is CASSPRGLTDTQYF. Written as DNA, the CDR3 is TGTGCCAGCAGCCCTAGAGGTTTGACAGATACGCAGTATTTT.

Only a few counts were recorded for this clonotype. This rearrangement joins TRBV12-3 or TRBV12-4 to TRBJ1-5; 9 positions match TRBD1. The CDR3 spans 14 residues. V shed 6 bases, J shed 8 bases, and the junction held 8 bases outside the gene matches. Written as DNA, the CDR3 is TGTGCCAGCAGCCAACAGGGGGCGGTCGAGCCCCAGCATTTT. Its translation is CASSQQGAVEPQHF.

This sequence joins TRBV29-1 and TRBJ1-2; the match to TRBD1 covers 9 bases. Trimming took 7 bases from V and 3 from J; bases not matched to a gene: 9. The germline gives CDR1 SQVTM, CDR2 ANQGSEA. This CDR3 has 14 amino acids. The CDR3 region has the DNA TGCAGCGCCTCCTACAGGGGGCCTTACTATGGCTACACCTTC. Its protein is CSASYRGPYYGYTF.

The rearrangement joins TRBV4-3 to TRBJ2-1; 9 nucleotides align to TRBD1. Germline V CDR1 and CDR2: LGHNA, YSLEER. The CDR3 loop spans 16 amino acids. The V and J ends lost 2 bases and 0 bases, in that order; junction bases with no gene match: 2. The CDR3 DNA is TGCGCCAGCAGCCAAACGACAGGGGGCTCCTACAATGAGCAGTTCTTC. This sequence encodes CASSQTTGGSYNEQFF.

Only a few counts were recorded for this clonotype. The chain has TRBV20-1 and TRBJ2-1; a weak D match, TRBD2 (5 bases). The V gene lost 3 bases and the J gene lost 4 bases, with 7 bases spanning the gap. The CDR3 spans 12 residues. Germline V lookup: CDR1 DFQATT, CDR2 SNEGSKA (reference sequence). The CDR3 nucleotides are TGCAGTGCTAGGGACTTTTACAATGAGCAGTTCTTC. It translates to CSARDFYNEQFF.

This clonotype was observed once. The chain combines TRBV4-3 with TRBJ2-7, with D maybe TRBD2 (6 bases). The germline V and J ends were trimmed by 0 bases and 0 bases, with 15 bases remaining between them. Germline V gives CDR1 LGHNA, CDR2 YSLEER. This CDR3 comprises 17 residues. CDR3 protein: CASSQEGRGTPSYEQYF. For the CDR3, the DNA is TGCGCCAGCAGCCAAGAGGGCCGCGGGACCCCCTCCTACGAGCAGTACTTC.

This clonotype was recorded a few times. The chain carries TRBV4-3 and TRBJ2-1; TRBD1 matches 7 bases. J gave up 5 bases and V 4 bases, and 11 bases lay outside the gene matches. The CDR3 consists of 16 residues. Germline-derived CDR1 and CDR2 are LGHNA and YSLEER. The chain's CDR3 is CASSRIRDSVNNEQFF. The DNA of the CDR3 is TGCGCCAGCAGCCGAATCCGGGACAGCGTAAACAATGAGCAGTTCTTC.

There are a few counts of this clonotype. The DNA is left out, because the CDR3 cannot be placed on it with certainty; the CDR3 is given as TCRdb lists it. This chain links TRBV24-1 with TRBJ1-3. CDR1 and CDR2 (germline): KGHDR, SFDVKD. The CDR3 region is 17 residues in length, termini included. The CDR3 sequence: CATSDLERDGSGNTIYF.

Here the CDR3 reads CASSLEVEMSYTF. For the CDR3, the DNA is TGTGCCAGCAGCTTAGAGGTGGAAATGAGCTACACCTTC. The chain employs TRBV7-9 and TRBJ1-2, with D uncertain. CDR1 is SEHNR and CDR2 is FQNEAQ in the germline V gene (reference sequence). V gave up 1 base and J gave up 9 bases, with 12 bases separating them. This CDR3 is 13 amino acids long.

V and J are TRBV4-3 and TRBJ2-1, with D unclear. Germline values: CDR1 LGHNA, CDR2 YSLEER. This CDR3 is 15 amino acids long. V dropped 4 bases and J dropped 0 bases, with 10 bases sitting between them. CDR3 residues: CASSPIPSSYNEQFF. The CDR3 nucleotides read TGCGCCAGCAGCCCCATCCCAAGCTCCTACAATGAGCAGTTCTTC.

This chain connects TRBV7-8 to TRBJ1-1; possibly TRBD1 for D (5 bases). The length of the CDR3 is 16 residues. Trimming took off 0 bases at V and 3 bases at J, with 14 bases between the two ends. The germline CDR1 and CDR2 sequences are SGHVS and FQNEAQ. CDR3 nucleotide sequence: TGTGCCAGCAGCTTAGCGGGGGGAGGGTTGGACACTGAAGCTTTCTTT. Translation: CASSLAGGGLDTEAFF.

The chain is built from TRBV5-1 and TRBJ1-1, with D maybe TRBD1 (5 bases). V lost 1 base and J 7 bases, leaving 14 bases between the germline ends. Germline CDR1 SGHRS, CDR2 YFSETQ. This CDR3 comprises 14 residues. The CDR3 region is CASSLTPGTIEAFF. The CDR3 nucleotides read TGCGCCAGCAGCTTGACCCCCGGGACCATTGAAGCTTTCTTT.

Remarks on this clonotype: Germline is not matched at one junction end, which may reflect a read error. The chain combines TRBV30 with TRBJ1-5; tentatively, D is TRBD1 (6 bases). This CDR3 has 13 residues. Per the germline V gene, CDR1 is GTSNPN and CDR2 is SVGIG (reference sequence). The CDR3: CAWSVRGRQPQHF. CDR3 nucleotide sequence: TGTGCCTGGAGTGTGAGGGGGAGACAGCCCCAGCATTTC.

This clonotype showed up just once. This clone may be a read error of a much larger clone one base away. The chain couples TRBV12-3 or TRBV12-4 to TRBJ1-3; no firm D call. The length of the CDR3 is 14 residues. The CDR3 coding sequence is TGTACCAGCAGTTTTCAGCTCTCTGGAAACACCATATATTTT. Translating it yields CTSSFQLSGNTIYF.

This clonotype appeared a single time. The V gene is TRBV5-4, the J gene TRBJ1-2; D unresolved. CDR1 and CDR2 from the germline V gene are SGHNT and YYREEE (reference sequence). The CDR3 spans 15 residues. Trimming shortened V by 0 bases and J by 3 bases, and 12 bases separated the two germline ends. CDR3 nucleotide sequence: TGTGCCAGCAGCTTGGCGGGGTTAACGGACTATGGCTACACCTTC. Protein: CASSLAGLTDYGYTF.

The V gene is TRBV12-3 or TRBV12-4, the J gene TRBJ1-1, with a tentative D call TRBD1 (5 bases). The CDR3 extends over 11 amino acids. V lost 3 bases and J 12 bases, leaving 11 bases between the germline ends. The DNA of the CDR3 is TGTGCCAGCAGTTTGGGGGGGTCCCCTTTCTTT. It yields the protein CASSLGGSPFF.